This T cell receptor (beta chain) was identified during a study of Graves' ophthalmopathy and Graves' hyperthyroidism (dated 2018 in TCRdb). Turning to the overall study: Stable hyperthyroidism was defined as no progression to ophthalmopathy within 18 months of follow-up. The study used TCR beta repertoire signatures to distinguish Graves' ophthalmopathy from Graves' hyperthyroidism and to predict progression to ophthalmopathy. In total, 135 blood samples were TCR-sequenced: approximately 40 ophthalmopathy, about 75 hyperthyroidism and about 17 hyperthyroidism-to-ophthalmopathy patients. In a handful of hyperthyroidism patients, the T-cell repertoires found in thyroid tissue were compared with those found in blood. A discovery set of 95 to 100 patients (43 ophthalmopathy, 55 to 65 stable hyperthyroidism) was enrolled to explore V-J signatures distinguishing ophthalmopathy from hyperthyroidism. Once sampling was done, hyperthyroidism patients were given methimazole at a starting dose of 30 mg daily, while ophthalmopathy patients were given high-dose intravenous methylprednisolone. The independent validation cohort included 20 or so hyperthyroidism patients plus 17 patients who later progressed from hyperthyroidism to ophthalmopathy. Study-wide conclusions, independent of this receptor: Most of the expanded thyroid clonotypes with a frequency above 0.001 were also detected in blood, and it was suggested that the thyroid immune response may be reflected by blood repertoires. In validation, the model predicted ophthalmopathy progression with 55% to 71% sensitivity and around 72% specificity; roughly 12 predicted patients were CT-confirmed with GO in a median of about 6.2 months. In cross-validation, the 13-signature model distinguished ophthalmopathy from stable hyperthyroidism with around 86% sensitivity and about 81% specificity, while in the test set the corresponding values were about 80% and 75%. Sample size was not predetermined statistically, and investigators were not blinded to group allocation.

The CDR3, cysteine through phenylalanine, is 12 amino acids long. The CDR3 DNA has 36 bases and is translated from base 1. CDR1 and CDR2 (SQVTM, ANQGSEA) derive from the germline V gene. A few counts support this clonotype. The specificity of this receptor is unknown. The junction departs from the called germline gene at one end, perhaps through a read error. TCR beta CDR3 regions were amplified from RNA transcripts for repertoire sequencing. The first round of RT-PCR was done with HTBI primers and the Qiagen OneStep RT-PCR kit, and was followed by a second round of multiplex PCR, then size selection and purification. Libraries were sequenced on an Illumina HiSeq2000 using paired-end 100 bp reads. In the paper's pipeline: SOAPnuke was used to process the reads, throwing out any read that had adapters, had uncalled bases, had a mean Phred below 15, or lacked an exact constant-primer or identifier match. COPE v1.2.5 was used to merge high-quality paired reads. Unique nucleotide sequences were defined as clonotypes and aligned to IMGT TRB V, D and J references using MiTCR v1.1. Only V-J combinations with frequency above 0.0001 were analysed, covering approximately 99% of repertoires. For each V-J combination, a TCR clonal expansion and chaos score was defined as the ratio of F50 clonal expansion to chaos observed in the TCRdist matrix. Features were reduced by Welch's t-statistics and random forest to 10 to 15 V-J combinations, which fed a naive Bayes classifier. The similarity between thyroid and blood repertoires was quantified using the Morisita-Horn index. Using fastp at Q25 and MiXCR, TCRdb reprocessed the public reads and kept productive beta chains. Each CDR3 protein gets just one entry, which takes the most common genes and DNA from the rows behind it. These V and J calls originate from TCRdb's pipeline instead of the authors' own analysis. A total of around 1.1 million distinct CDR3 sequences appear in this sample, 36% of them only once. The leading ten clones occupy 8.5% to 14% of the sample.

The hyperthyroidism patients were 18 to 65 years old and newly diagnosed, with a disease duration of less than 2 months. Anyone with other autoimmune diseases, uncontrolled infections, pregnancy or lactation was excluded from the study. Diagnosis relied on clinical symptoms, serum thyroxine, TRAb, thyroid ultrasound and orbital computed tomography. Total RNA was extracted with Trizol reagent and quality-checked on an Agilent 2100 Bioanalyzer. Sequenced: peripheral blood or thyroid tissue (not recorded which). This receptor was identified in an adult man with Graves' hyperthyroidism. The rearrangement joined TRBV29-1 to TRBJ2-5; the D gene assignment is ambiguous. CDR3 sequence: CSAEPPQETQYF. The DNA sequence is as follows: TGCAGCGCTGAACCGCCCCAAGAGACCCAGTACTTC.